This TCR beta chain emerged from a study of blood T cell repertoires in COVID-19. Clones were read by immunoSEQ multiplex PCR, and TCRdb kept only the in-frame ones, dropping some. The table has 100,000 to 150,000 clones, around 74% seen once. The CDR3 contains 13 residues. Trimming shortened V by 6 bases and J by 0 bases, and 8 bases separated the two germline ends. CDR1 and CDR2 (germline): WSHSY, SAAADI. Sequences were obtained from peripheral blood. V usage is TRBV10-2 and J usage is TRBJ1-1; D remains unclear. This clonotype was obtained from a man aged 55 to 70 with acute or convalescent COVID-19. The chain's CDR3 is CASRIELNTEAFF. CDR3 sequence (DNA): TGCGCCAGCAGGATTGAGCTGAACACTGAAGCTTTCTTT.